These 25 T cell receptor beta chains were sequenced from one sample in a study of cytomegalovirus exposure and HLA in healthy donors. The PCR ran on 60 Vbeta and 13 Jbeta primers. The assay was immunoSEQ multiplex PCR, and TCRdb's table has in-frame clones only and misses some. There are approximately 140,000 clones in the sample; around 83% occur only once, and 0.95% to 1.5% lies in the top ten. Sequencing was performed on PBMCs. The receptors come from a girl between 2 and 10 years old in good health and CMV-seronegative.

The chain combines TRBV11-2 with TRBJ2-7; tentative D call: TRBD2 (5 bases). Germline assignment: CDR1 SGHAT and CDR2 FQNNGV. The CDR3 has 12 residues. V lost 3 bases, J lost 7 bases, and 10 bases lay in between. The CDR3 sequence is CASSFSLAEQYF. CDR3 sequence (DNA): TGTGCCAGCAGCTTTTCCCTAGCTGAGCAGTACTTC.

The chain is built from TRBV25-1 and TRBJ1-2; TRBD1 is a possible D gene (5 bases). Per germline, CDR1 MGHDK and CDR2 SYGVNS. Trimming removed 2 bases at V and 1 base at J, with 17 bases between. The length of the CDR3 is 17 residues. CDR3 DNA: TGTGCCAGCAGTGAAGTTGGAGGCGGGGGTGGTAACTATGGCTACACCTTC. Protein: CASSEVGGGGGNYGYTF.

J is TRBJ2-1 and V is TRBV7-9; 7 nucleotides align to TRBD2. This CDR3 spans 15 amino acids. Germline CDR1 reads SEHNR; CDR2 reads FQNEAQ (reference sequence). J was trimmed by 2 bases and V by 5 bases; bases with no gene match: 6. CDR3 sequence (DNA): TGTGCCAGCAGCCAGACTAGCTCGCCCTACAATGAGCAGTTCTTC. Its protein is CASSQTSSPYNEQFF.

This clone came up once. This rearrangement joins TRBV30 to TRBJ1-2, with no clear D. The germline V gene encodes CDR1 GTSNPN and CDR2 SVGIG (reference sequence). This CDR3 comprises 12 residues. V lost 1 base and J lost 8, with 11 bases in between. This chain's CDR3 is CAWSGRSRGYTF. CDR3 nucleotide sequence: TGTGCCTGGAGTGGACGGTCGCGGGGCTACACCTTC.

This chain's CDR3 is CSVEDRFRPGADTQYF. The CDR3 nucleotides are TGCAGCGTTGAAGATCGTTTCCGGCCAGGGGCAGATACGCAGTATTTT. This sequence joins TRBV29-1 and TRBJ2-3; TRBD1 might be the D (6 bases). CDR1 SQVTM and CDR2 ANQGSEA come from the germline V gene. V lost 0 bases and J 4 bases, leaving 17 bases between the germline ends. The CDR3 contains 16 residues.

J is TRBJ1-3 and V is TRBV6-1; possible D gene TRBD1, 5 bases. Germline V gene sequence: CDR1 MNHNS, CDR2 SASEGT. CDR3 length: 15 amino acids. The V end lost 2 bases, the J end lost 2 bases, and 10 bases lay between the germline ends. CDR3 sequence reads: CASSELGGAGNTIYF. The DNA of the CDR3 is TGTGCCAGCAGTGAACTGGGGGGGGCTGGAAACACCATATATTTT.

The chain links TRBV7-9 to TRBJ2-1; 8 bases line up with TRBD2. Unmatched junction bases numbered 6, after V lost 5 bases and J lost 3 bases. The CDR3 runs 15 residues. Germline V gene sequence: CDR1 SEHNR, CDR2 FQNEAQ (reference sequence). In DNA, the CDR3 is TGTGCCAGCAGCCTGGGTAGCGGGGACTACAATGAGCAGTTCTTC. It translates to CASSLGSGDYNEQFF.

This chain links TRBV6-1 with TRBJ2-1, with 9 bases lining up with TRBD2. Per the germline V gene, CDR1 is MNHNS and CDR2 is SASEGT. V trimming: 7 bases; J trimming: 0 bases; junction bases outside the gene matches: 4. There are 15 residues in the CDR3. The CDR3 bases are TGTGCCAGCAAATCGACTAGCGGCTCCTACAATGAGCAGTTCTTC. It translates to CASKSTSGSYNEQFF.

The chain couples TRBV5-1 to TRBJ2-7; perhaps TRBD2 as D (5 bases). Germline V gives CDR1 SGHRS, CDR2 YFSETQ. Deletions cut 0 bases from V and 2 bases from J, with 15 bases between. The CDR3 covers 16 residues. The CDR3 nucleotides read TGCGCCAGCAGCTTGGACGGCCCTGAGGGCCCCTACGAGCAGTACTTC. Protein: CASSLDGPEGPYEQYF.

The chain carries TRBV27 and TRBJ2-7; TRBD1 might be the D (6 bases). The length of the CDR3 is 15 residues. Germline V gene sequence: CDR1 MNHEY, CDR2 SMNVEV (reference sequence). Deletions cut 0 bases from V and 7 bases from J, with 16 bases between. This chain's CDR3 is CASSLSQGNTLEQYF. The CDR3 region has the DNA TGTGCCAGCAGTTTATCACAGGGTAACACCTTGGAGCAGTACTTC.

The chain employs TRBV21-1 and TRBJ2-1; the table assigns TRBD1, which was not confirmed against the DNA. TRBV21-1 is marked as a pseudogene. The CDR3 sequence is 13 residues long. The CDR3 loop reads CATGGQGRNEQFF. The CDR3 bases are TGTGCCACTGGGGGACAGGGACGCAATGAGCAGTTCTTC.

The gene calls are TRBV6-6 and TRBJ1-2; TRBD1 is a possible D gene (6 bases). With 7 bases removed from V and 5 bases from J, the gap between germline ends came to 17 bases. The germline gives CDR1 MNHNY, CDR2 SVGAGI (reference sequence). This CDR3 contains 14 residues. The CDR3 here is CASTRTRDNYGYTF. The CDR3 DNA sequence: TGTGCCAGCACCCGAACCCGGGACAATTATGGCTACACCTTC.

The chain uses TRBV7-2 and TRBJ2-7, with TRBD2 matching over 13 bases. The V and J ends lost 4 bases and 2 bases, in that order; junction bases with no gene match: 5. This CDR3 spans 16 amino acids. Germline V gives CDR1 SGHTA, CDR2 FQGNSA. The CDR3 reads CASSSGLAGVAYEQYF. Written as DNA, the CDR3 is TGTGCCAGCAGCTCCGGACTAGCGGGGGTGGCCTACGAGCAGTACTTC. The entire variable domain, with the rest obtained from reference TRBV7-2 and TRBJ2-7, is as follows: GAGVSQSPSNKVTEKGKDVELRCDPISGHTALYWYRQSLGQGLEFLIYFQGNSAPDKSGLPSDRFSAERTGGSVSTLTIQRTQQEDSAVYLCASSSGLAGVAYEQYFGPGTRLTVT.

The V call is TRBV4-1, the J call TRBJ2-5; D is uncertain. This CDR3 is 15 amino acids long. Trimming took off 1 base at V and 4 bases at J, with 13 bases between the two ends. The germline V gene has CDR1 MGHRA and CDR2 YSYEKL. CDR3 sequence (DNA): TGCGCCAGCAGCCAAGTTGACGGAGAGTTAGAGACCCAGTACTTC. This codes for CASSQVDGELETQYF.

This chain uses TRBV13 with TRBJ2-3; 9 bases map to TRBD1. CDR3 length: 17 residues. Trimming cost V 5 bases and J 8 bases; bases outside gene matches: 17. In germline, CDR1 is PRHDT, CDR2 FYEKMQ (reference sequence). DNA for the CDR3: TGTGCCAGCAGCAACCAGATGGGGGACAGGGACGGCGGTACGCAGTATTTT. This translates into CASSNQMGDRDGGTQYF.

The chain combines TRBV7-9 with TRBJ2-7; 9 bases are shared with TRBD1. The CDR3 sequence is 15 residues long. Germline V lookup: CDR1 SEHNR, CDR2 FQNEAQ (reference sequence). The ends lost 4 bases at V and 5 bases at J; junction bases unmatched: 9. CDR3 DNA sequence: TGTGCCAGCAGCTCGGGGGACAGGGAGGCGGACGAGCAGTACTTC. Translated: CASSSGDREADEQYF.

This rearrangement joins TRBV6-1 to TRBJ2-7; unclear D gene. The V end lost 3 bases, the J end lost 6 bases, and 9 bases lay between the germline ends. The CDR3 runs 12 residues. Germline lookup yields CDR1 MNHNS and CDR2 SASEGT. This CDR3 reads CASSDSAFEQYF. CDR3 nucleotide sequence: TGTGCCAGCAGTGATAGTGCATTCGAGCAGTACTTC.

The chain carries TRBV18 and TRBJ2-2; D perhaps matches TRBD1 (6 bases). Germline V gene data show CDR1 as KGHSH and CDR2 as LQKENI. CDR3 length: 14 residues. V lost 3 bases, J lost 10 bases, and 15 bases lay in between. CDR3 coding DNA: TGTGCCAGCTCACCTTGGGCAGGGGATTTGGAGCTGTTTTTT. Residues: CASSPWAGDLELFF.

This sequence joins TRBV9 and TRBJ2-5; D ambiguous. The end of the DNA fits TRBJ2-7 better, so the J call may be wrong. This CDR3 has 14 amino acids. Germline CDR1 is SGDLS and CDR2 is YYNGEE. The CDR3 coding sequence is TGTGCCAGCAGCGTAGACCCCGTAAGCGACGAGCAGTACTTC. The encoded protein is CASSVDPVSDEQYF.

V is TRBV6-5 and J is TRBJ1-4, with a possible D match to TRBD1 (6 bases). Germline V gives CDR1 MNHEY, CDR2 SVGAGI. The ends were cut back, 11 bases at V and 6 bases at J, with 16 bases in the middle. The CDR3 spans 13 residues. The CDR3 coding sequence is TGTGCCTCTACCGACAGGCTTCATGAAAAACTGTTTTTT. This encodes CASTDRLHEKLFF.

The chain combines TRBV4-3 with TRBJ1-2, with a tentative D call TRBD1 (5 bases). Between the trimmed V and J ends, which lost 1 base and 6 bases, there was a span of 18 bases. The CDR3 consists of 16 residues. Germline loops: CDR1 LGHNA, CDR2 YSLEER. The CDR3 coding sequence is TGCGCCAGCAGCCAAGTTGAAGGGCAGGGTTTCAATGGCTACACCTTC. It is translated as CASSQVEGQGFNGYTF.

The V and J genes are TRBV5-1 and TRBJ2-1; TRBD2 agrees at 13 bases. J lost 9 bases, V lost 0 bases, and 15 bases had no gene match. This CDR3 comprises 19 residues. Germline V gene data show CDR1 as SGHRS and CDR2 as YFSETQ. CDR3 loop: CASSLAQGRTSGSQVEQFF. Written as DNA, the CDR3 is TGCGCCAGCAGCTTGGCGCAGGGCCGGACTAGCGGGAGTCAGGTTGAGCAGTTCTTC.

The V call is TRBV18, the J call TRBJ1-4; TRBD1 matches at 12 bases. The germline gives CDR1 KGHSH, CDR2 LQKENI. The CDR3 contains 19 residues. V trimming: 1 base; J trimming: 8 bases; junction bases outside the gene matches: 14. The chain's CDR3 is CASSPQIPGTGGLSEKLFF. CDR3 coding DNA: TGTGCCAGCTCACCACAAATCCCCGGGACAGGGGGCTTGTCGGAAAAACTGTTTTTT.

This rearrangement joins TRBV4-3 to TRBJ2-5, with 12 bases identical to TRBD2. Germline CDR1 LGHNA, CDR2 YSLEER. The CDR3 length is 16 residues. Trimming at V came to 4 bases and at J to 3 bases, leaving 6 bases not matched to a gene. CDR3 loop: CASSRSWTSGEETQYF. CDR3 nucleotide sequence: TGCGCCAGCAGCCGCTCTTGGACTAGCGGGGAAGAGACCCAGTACTTC.

The chain has TRBV6-1 and TRBJ1-4; D gene ambiguous. V shed 6 bases and J shed 4 bases, with 9 bases lying between them. Germline V gives CDR1 MNHNS, CDR2 SASEGT. This CDR3 comprises 13 residues. CDR3 in amino acids: CASRESGNEKLFF. The CDR3 DNA is TGTGCCAGCAGGGAGAGCGGTAATGAAAAACTGTTTTTT.